Listed below are T cell receptor beta chains from one sample, sequenced in a study of cytomegalovirus exposure and HLA in healthy donors. Assay: immunoSEQ multiplex PCR; the TCRdb copy retains only in-frame clones and omits some. This table has 150,000 to 200,000 clones, approximately 77% appearing once. The sample comprised PBMCs. Source of these receptors: a male donor in good health and CMV-seropositive. Each CDR3 is given with its conserved first and last residue. Each record gives: J gene, V gene, D gene, clone size, CDR3 protein, CDR3 DNA. The D gene is left open where the match is weak. The size of a clone is reported for some rows only, either as once, few or many, or as a class for expanded clones.

>TRBJ1-3|TRBV5-5|NA|few
CASSLEGNTIYF
TGTGCCAGCAGCTTGGAGGGGAACACCATATATTTT
>TRBJ1-2|TRBV30|NA|NA
CAWSAQPSIYGYTF
TGTGCCTGGAGTGCACAGCCCAGTATCTATGGCTACACCTTC
>TRBJ2-2|TRBV10-1|TRBD1|NA
CASAWDRVVGELFF
TGCGCCAGCGCCTGGGACAGGGTCGTCGGGGAGCTGTTTTTT
>TRBJ1-1|TRBV15|TRBD1|NA
CATSREYTTGVNTEAFF
TGCGCCACCAGCAGAGAGTATACAACAGGGGTGAACACTGAAGCTTTCTTT
>TRBJ2-7|TRBV7-9|TRBD2|once
CASSPAAGGFYEQYF
TGTGCCAGCAGCCCAGCGGCGGGGGGTTTCTACGAGCAGTACTTC
>TRBJ1-4|TRBV6-1|TRBD1|NA
CASSEGQGNEKLFF
TGTGCCAGCAGTGAAGGACAGGGTAATGAAAAACTGTTTTTT
>TRBJ1-1|TRBV18|NA|NA
CASSPLQGSTEAFF
TGTGCCAGCTCCCCTCTGCAGGGAAGTACAGAAGCTTTCTTT
>TRBJ2-1|TRBV10-3|TRBD1|NA
CAIQGILYNEQFF
TGTGCCATACAGGGGATCCTTTACAATGAGCAGTTCTTC
>TRBJ1-6|TRBV5-1|NA|NA
CASSPGRGKTPLHF
TGCGCCAGCAGCCCCGGGCGGGGGAAAACACCCCTCCACTTT
>TRBJ1-1|TRBV7-9|NA|NA
CASSSFGGRGGNTEAFF
TGTGCCAGCAGCTCCTTCGGGGGGCGCGGGGGGAACACTGAAGCTTTCTTT
>TRBJ1-4|TRBV18|TRBD1|NA
CASSLHRGTEEKLFF
TGTGCCAGCTCACTCCACCGCGGGACAGAAGAAAAACTGTTTTTT
>TRBJ1-3|TRBV27|TRBD1|few
CASSLDRAGNTIYF
TGTGCCAGCAGCCTTGACAGGGCTGGAAACACCATATATTTT
>TRBJ1-2|TRBV6-5|NA|NA
CASSEVRGGYGYTF
TGTGCCAGCAGTGAAGTCAGGGGTGGCTATGGCTACACCTTC
>TRBJ1-1|TRBV5-8|NA|NA
CASSRMALIWAFF
TGTGCCAGCAGCCGAATGGCCCTTATTTGGGCTTTCTTT
>TRBJ2-1|TRBV4-1|TRBD2|NA
CASSQAKRSGGPLRHNEQFF
TGCGCCAGCAGCCAAGCTAAGCGGAGCGGGGGTCCCCTAAGGCACAATGAGCAGTTCTTC
>TRBJ1-2|TRBV27|TRBD1|NA
CASSLGQGIYGYTF
TGTGCCAGCAGCCTGGGACAGGGAATCTATGGCTACACCTTC
>TRBJ2-1|TRBV4-2|NA|NA
CASSQGGPNEQFF
TGTGCCAGCAGCCAAGGGGGGCCTAATGAGCAGTTCTTC
>TRBJ1-5|TRBV2|TRBD1|NA
CASSGGQGGFQPQHF
TGTGCCAGCAGTGGCGGACAGGGGGGGTTTCAGCCCCAGCATTTT
>TRBJ1-1|TRBV21-1|NA|NA
CASSKGAAGTEAFF
TGTGCCAGCAGCAAGGGAGCCGCCGGCACTGAAGCTTTCTTT
>TRBJ2-7|TRBV10-1|TRBD2|NA
CASSDGASGGYSYEQYF
TGCGCCAGCAGTGACGGGGCTAGCGGGGGGTACTCCTACGAGCAGTACTTC
>TRBJ1-1|TRBV10-3|NA|NA
CAISAYQDNTEAFF
TGTGCCATCAGTGCCTACCAGGATAACACTGAAGCTTTCTTT
>TRBJ2-2|TRBV11-2|NA|NA
CASSSWGQSTGELFF
TGTGCCAGCAGCTCTTGGGGGCAGAGCACCGGGGAGCTGTTTTTT
>TRBJ1-1|TRBV5-1|NA|few
CASSLGPSNTEAFF
TGCGCCAGCAGCTTGGGTCCGTCGAACACTGAAGCTTTCTTT
>TRBJ1-2|TRBV10-1|NA|NA
CASSFTGNYGYTF
TGCGCCAGCAGTTTTACAGGGAACTATGGCTACACCTTC
>TRBJ1-1|TRBV30|NA|NA
CAWRRSLNTEAFF
TGTGCCTGGAGGAGGAGTCTGAACACTGAAGCTTTCTTT
>TRBJ2-5|TRBV9|TRBD2|few
CASSVSERGGGTQYF
TGTGCCAGCAGCGTATCAGAGCGGGGGGGTGGAACCCAGTACTTC
>TRBJ2-1|TRBV10-1|TRBD1|NA
CASADRGIEQFF
TGCGCCAGCGCTGACAGGGGGATTGAGCAGTTCTTC
>TRBJ2-7|TRBV7-7|TRBD2|few
CASSTLPSGPKEQYF
TGTGCTAGCAGCACCCTACCTAGCGGTCCTAAGGAGCAGTACTTC
>TRBJ1-1|TRBV12-5|TRBD1|NA
CASGLVVGRGQSEAFF
TGTGCTAGTGGCTTGGTAGTAGGTCGGGGACAGTCTGAAGCTTTCTTT
>TRBJ1-1|TRBV2|NA|few
CALRRGMNTEAFF
TGTGCCCTCCGACGGGGGATGAACACTGAAGCTTTCTTT
>TRBJ1-5|TRBV2|NA|NA
CASSWRGSQPQHF
TGTGCCAGCAGTTGGAGGGGAAGTCAGCCCCAGCATTTT
>TRBJ2-5|TRBV4-2|TRBD1|once
CASSQDGAGGRGETQYF
TGTGCCAGCAGCCAAGATGGGGCAGGGGGCAGGGGGGAGACCCAGTACTTC
>TRBJ1-1|TRBV6-5|TRBD1|few
CATQLRGRRGNEAFF
TGTGCCACCCAGTTAAGGGGGCGCCGGGGCAATGAAGCTTTCTTT
>TRBJ1-1|TRBV6-6|NA|few
CASSLDSGQEAFF
TGTGCCAGCAGTCTAGACTCAGGACAAGAAGCTTTCTTT
>TRBJ1-1|TRBV19|TRBD1|NA
CASSGTGGSTEAFF
TGTGCCAGTAGTGGGACAGGGGGGAGCACTGAAGCTTTCTTT
>TRBJ2-5|TRBV19|NA|once
CASSTGSQETQYF
TGTGCCAGTAGTACGGGGTCACAAGAGACCCAGTACTTC
>TRBJ2-5|TRBV21-1|NA|NA
CASTRRLETQYF
TGTGCCAGCACTAGGCGGTTGGAGACCCAGTACTTC
>TRBJ1-2|TRBV9|NA|NA
CASSDRENNYGYTF
TGTGCCAGCAGCGACAGAGAAAACAACTATGGCTACACCTTC
>TRBJ2-1|TRBV9|TRBD2|NA
CASSRGTSGNEQFF
TGTGCCAGCAGTCGCGGGACTAGCGGCAATGAGCAGTTCTTC
>TRBJ1-2|TRBV2|NA|NA
CASSEGERYGYTF
TGTGCCAGCAGTGAAGGGGAGAGATATGGCTACACCTTC
>TRBJ2-3|TRBV19|TRBD2|NA
CASSPLGLAGGLNTDTQYF
TGTGCCAGTAGTCCCCTTGGACTAGCGGGGGGGCTCAACACAGATACGCAGTATTTT
>TRBJ1-2|TRBV30|NA|NA
CAWLDGKGWYGYTF
TGTGCCTGGCTGGACGGGAAGGGATGGTATGGCTACACCTTC
>TRBJ2-5|TRBV7-9|TRBD1|NA
CASSPPTGRQETQYF
TGTGCCAGCAGCCCTCCGACAGGGCGCCAAGAGACCCAGTACTTC
>TRBJ1-2|TRBV2|NA|NA
CASRASGYTF
TGTGCCAGCAGAGCTAGTGGCTACACCTTC
>TRBJ2-5|TRBV5-4|TRBD2|NA
CAGTSGDIQETQYF
TGTGCCGGCACTAGCGGAGACATCCAAGAGACCCAGTACTTC
>TRBJ2-1|TRBV12-5|NA|NA
CASGFGDEQFF
TGTGCTAGTGGTTTCGGGGATGAGCAGTTCTTC
>TRBJ2-1|TRBV9|TRBD2|NA
CASSVLTSGGAGYNEQFF
TGTGCCAGCAGCGTCCTTACTAGCGGGGGGGCCGGGTACAATGAGCAGTTCTTC
>TRBJ1-3|TRBV7-9|TRBD1|few
CSSSLREQGGGNTIYF
TGTTCCAGCAGCTTAAGGGAGCAGGGGGGAGGAAACACCATATATTTT